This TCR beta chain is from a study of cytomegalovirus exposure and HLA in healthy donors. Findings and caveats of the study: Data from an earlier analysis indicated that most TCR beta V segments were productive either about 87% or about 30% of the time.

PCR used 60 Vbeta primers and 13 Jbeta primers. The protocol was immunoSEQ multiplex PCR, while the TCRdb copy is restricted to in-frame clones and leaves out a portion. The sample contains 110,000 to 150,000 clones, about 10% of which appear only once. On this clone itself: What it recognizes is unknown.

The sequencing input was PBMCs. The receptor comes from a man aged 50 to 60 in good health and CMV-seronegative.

The CDR3 reads CASSLGQGLGNTIYF. In DNA, the CDR3 is TGTGCCAGCAGTTTGGGACAGGGGCTAGGAAACACCATATATTTT. V and J are TRBV27 and TRBJ1-3, with 10 positions matching TRBD1. The ends lost 3 bases at V and 4 bases at J; junction bases unmatched: 3. This CDR3 comprises 15 residues. Per the germline V gene, CDR1 is MNHEY and CDR2 is SMNVEV (reference sequence).